This T cell receptor beta chain was recorded in a study of healthy donors' naive CD4 and CD8 T cells. Germline-derived CDR1 and CDR2 are MNHEY and SVGAGI. The CDR3 loop spans 15 amino acids. The V gene lost 7 bases and the J gene lost 7 bases, with 22 bases spanning the gap. Starting from approximately 500 ng of total RNA, TCR libraries were made with linear amplification. One entry per CDR3 protein results from TCRdb running MiXCR on the reads. The sample has some 190,000 distinct CDR3 sequences, about 70% seen once. The clonotype was recovered from a pool of human donors in good health; the sample pools cells from several healthy donors. The chain joins TRBV6-5 to TRBJ2-5; D unresolved. The specimen was naive CD4+ and CD8+ T cells sorted from blood, pooled from several donors. The CDR3 reads CASNSPPPATGTQYF. CDR3 nucleotide sequence: TGTGCCAGCAATTCACCTCCACCGGCAACGGGGACCCAGTACTTC.